This T cell receptor beta chain was sequenced during a study of blood T cell repertoires in COVID-19. Study in general: The United States, Italy and Spain supplied acute and convalescent COVID-19 samples.

The participants were between roughly 18 and 89 years old and came from roughly 24 US areas. Cohorts were determined from participant-reported clinical history. V trimming: 5 bases; J trimming: 3 bases; junction bases outside the gene matches: 6. The CDR3 is made up of 15 amino acids. Germline CDR1 and CDR2: MNHEY and SMNVEV (reference sequence). This table comes from immunoSEQ multiplex PCR, and its TCRdb copy is limited to in-frame clones, with some not included. Seen here are roughly 200,000 clones, roughly nine tenths observed once, and the top ten hold approximately 2.1%. Sequencing was done on a sample of PBMCs or T cells enriched from blood (not recorded which). The TCR comes from a woman in her 40s with acute COVID-19. The chain employs TRBV27 and TRBJ2-7, with 11 nucleotides matching TRBD1. This CDR3 is CASSPGTGGIYEQYF. The CDR3 nucleotides are TGTGCCAGCAGTCCCGGGACAGGGGGTATCTACGAGCAGTACTTC.